Listed below are T cell receptor beta chains from one sample, sequenced in a study of T cells after yellow fever vaccination. TCRdb re-analysed the 5' RACE reads in MiXCR, keeping a single row per CDR3 protein. The sample has hundreds of thousands of distinct CDR3 sequences, about 12% seen once. The sample consisted of PBMCs, taken on the day of the yellow fever booster vaccination. These receptors all come from a man aged 25 to 40 who received the YFV17D yellow fever vaccine. Each CDR3 is given with its conserved first and last residue. The D gene is left open where the match is weak. Expanded clones are given a class, and other clones once, few, many or no size at all.

j_gene: TRBJ2-2
v_gene: TRBV6-5
abundance: few
d_gene: NA
CDR3aa: CASSFGLEGAGELFF
CDR3nt: TGTGCCAGCAGTTTCGGTTTGGAGGGGGCCGGGGAGCTGTTTTTT

j_gene: TRBJ2-5
v_gene: TRBV28
abundance: few
d_gene: TRBD2
CDR3aa: CASRAASSGRVQETQYF
CDR3nt: TGTGCCAGCAGAGCGGCCTCTAGCGGGAGGGTCCAAGAGACCCAGTACTTC

j_gene: TRBJ2-5
v_gene: TRBV11-2
abundance: NA
d_gene: TRBD1
CDR3aa: CASSSPEMDRGGGKTQYF
CDR3nt: TGTGCCAGCAGCTCGCCGGAAATGGACAGGGGAGGTGGGAAGACCCAGTACTTC

j_gene: TRBJ1-5
v_gene: TRBV6-5
abundance: NA
d_gene: NA
CDR3aa: CASSYMFGQPQHF
CDR3nt: TGTGCCAGCAGTTACATGTTTGGTCAGCCCCAGCATTTT

j_gene: TRBJ2-1
v_gene: TRBV6-2/TRBV6-3
abundance: few
d_gene: TRBD2
CDR3aa: CASSYSRLAGEVNEQFF
CDR3nt: TGTGCCAGCAGTTACTCGAGGTTAGCGGGAGAAGTAAATGAGCAGTTCTTC

j_gene: TRBJ1-2
v_gene: TRBV7-8
abundance: NA
d_gene: NA
CDR3aa: CASSFGAGPRDYGYTF
CDR3nt: TGTGCCAGCAGCTTCGGTGCAGGACCCAGGGACTATGGCTACACCTTC

j_gene: TRBJ1-6
v_gene: TRBV9
abundance: NA
d_gene: NA
CDR3aa: CASSVELQVDSPLHF
CDR3nt: TGTGCCAGCAGCGTAGAACTACAGGTTGATTCACCCCTCCACTTT

j_gene: TRBJ2-3
v_gene: TRBV10-3
abundance: NA
d_gene: TRBD1
CDR3aa: CAISLTGGVTDTQYF
CDR3nt: TGTGCCATCAGCCTGACAGGGGGCGTCACAGATACGCAGTATTTT

j_gene: TRBJ2-7
v_gene: TRBV6-5
abundance: NA
d_gene: NA
CDR3aa: CASSYSRETSYEQYF
CDR3nt: TGTGCCAGCAGTTACTCACGGGAGACCTCCTACGAGCAGTACTTC

j_gene: TRBJ2-7
v_gene: TRBV18
abundance: many
d_gene: TRBD1
CDR3aa: CASSPGTGDYEQYF
CDR3nt: TGCGCCAGCAGCCCCGGGACAGGGGACTACGAGCAGTACTTC

j_gene: TRBJ2-6
v_gene: TRBV5-1
abundance: few
d_gene: TRBD1
CDR3aa: CASSTGTARTAYSGANVLTF
CDR3nt: TGCGCCAGCAGCACTGGGACAGCACGGACAGCTTACTCTGGGGCCAACGTCCTGACTTTC

j_gene: TRBJ2-5
v_gene: TRBV25-1
abundance: many
d_gene: NA
CDR3aa: CASRGQFQETQYF
CDR3nt: TGTGCCAGCAGAGGACAGTTTCAAGAGACCCAGTACTTC

j_gene: TRBJ2-2
v_gene: TRBV7-7
abundance: NA
d_gene: NA
CDR3aa: CATRPGHSNTGELFF
CDR3nt: TGTGCTACCCGTCCGGGACACTCGAACACCGGGGAGCTGTTTTTT

j_gene: TRBJ2-1
v_gene: TRBV18
abundance: NA
d_gene: TRBD2
CDR3aa: CASSPSGLAGDTEQFF
CDR3nt: TGTGCCAGCTCACCATCCGGACTAGCGGGAGATACCGAGCAGTTCTTC

j_gene: TRBJ2-1
v_gene: TRBV7-2
abundance: NA
d_gene: TRBD2
CDR3aa: CASSSVLAGVEQFF
CDR3nt: TGTGCCAGCAGCTCCGTACTCGCGGGAGTTGAGCAGTTCTTC

j_gene: TRBJ1-2
v_gene: TRBV6-5
abundance: few
d_gene: NA
CDR3aa: CASSRFGYGYTF
CDR3nt: TGTGCCAGCAGTCGATTTGGCTATGGCTACACCTTC

j_gene: TRBJ2-4
v_gene: TRBV15
abundance: many
d_gene: TRBD2
CDR3aa: CATSALPTSGKVAKNIQYF
CDR3nt: TGTGCCACCAGCGCTCTTCCGACTAGCGGGAAAGTAGCCAAAAACATTCAGTACTTC

j_gene: TRBJ2-1
v_gene: TRBV10-3
abundance: many
d_gene: NA
CDR3aa: CAISGDLDVNEQFF
CDR3nt: TGTGCCATCAGTGGTGACTTGGACGTCAATGAGCAGTTCTTC

j_gene: TRBJ2-4
v_gene: TRBV7-9
abundance: NA
d_gene: NA
CDR3aa: CASSLVSGAKNIQYF
CDR3nt: TGTGCCAGCAGCTTAGTTTCCGGAGCCAAAAACATTCAGTACTTC

j_gene: TRBJ1-5
v_gene: TRBV6-2/TRBV6-3
abundance: NA
d_gene: NA
CDR3aa: CASSWDLVKPQHF
CDR3nt: TGTGCCAGCAGTTGGGACTTGGTAAAGCCCCAGCATTTT

j_gene: TRBJ2-1
v_gene: TRBV7-2
abundance: NA
d_gene: NA
CDR3aa: CASSLANHNEQFF
CDR3nt: TGTGCCAGCAGCTTGGCCAATCACAATGAGCAGTTCTTC

j_gene: TRBJ2-7
v_gene: TRBV20-1
abundance: many
d_gene: TRBD2
CDR3aa: CSASILAGAQGVHEQYF
CDR3nt: TGCAGTGCTAGTATACTAGCGGGAGCCCAGGGCGTACACGAGCAGTACTTC

j_gene: TRBJ2-2
v_gene: TRBV20-1
abundance: few
d_gene: TRBD2
CDR3aa: CSASWASGITGELFF
CDR3nt: TGCAGTGCTAGTTGGGCTAGCGGGATTACCGGGGAGCTGTTTTTT

j_gene: TRBJ1-2
v_gene: TRBV18
abundance: few
d_gene: NA
CDR3aa: CASSPDRFNYGYTF
CDR3nt: TGTGCCAGCTCACCAGACAGGTTTAACTATGGCTACACCTTC

j_gene: TRBJ2-7
v_gene: TRBV5-6
abundance: few
d_gene: TRBD2
CDR3aa: CASSIKLATASYEQYF
CDR3nt: TGTGCCAGCAGCATTAAACTAGCGACGGCCTCCTACGAGCAGTACTTC

j_gene: TRBJ2-2
v_gene: TRBV5-4
abundance: NA
d_gene: NA
CDR3aa: CASSPDTAVTGELFF
CDR3nt: TGTGCCAGCAGCCCCGACACTGCGGTCACCGGGGAGCTGTTTTTT

j_gene: TRBJ2-1
v_gene: TRBV20-1
abundance: few
d_gene: TRBD2
CDR3aa: CSARFGLAGVYEQFF
CDR3nt: TGCAGTGCTAGATTCGGACTAGCGGGAGTCTATGAGCAGTTCTTC

j_gene: TRBJ2-1
v_gene: TRBV7-2
abundance: NA
d_gene: NA
CDR3aa: CASSFRDPTYNEQFF
CDR3nt: TGTGCCAGCAGCTTCCGGGACCCTACCTACAATGAGCAGTTCTTC

j_gene: TRBJ1-1
v_gene: TRBV12-3/TRBV12-4
abundance: few
d_gene: NA
CDR3aa: CASSPLIWEGMNTEAFF
CDR3nt: TGTGCCAGCAGTCCCTTAATTTGGGAGGGGATGAACACTGAAGCTTTCTTT

j_gene: TRBJ2-1
v_gene: TRBV12-3/TRBV12-4
abundance: NA
d_gene: TRBD2
CDR3aa: CASSRVGSGIAEQFF
CDR3nt: TGTGCCAGCAGTCGGGTGGGTAGCGGGATCGCTGAGCAGTTCTTC

j_gene: TRBJ2-7
v_gene: TRBV18
abundance: few
d_gene: TRBD1
CDR3aa: CASSTGTAYEQYF
CDR3nt: TGTGCCAGCTCAACTGGGACAGCCTACGAGCAGTACTTC

j_gene: TRBJ2-1
v_gene: TRBV7-8
abundance: NA
d_gene: NA
CDR3aa: CASSLPAGATYNEQFF
CDR3nt: TGTGCCAGCAGCTTACCAGCAGGGGCCACCTACAATGAGCAGTTCTTC